These T cell receptor beta chains were read from a single sample in a study of blood T cell repertoires in COVID-19. Clones were read by immunoSEQ multiplex PCR, and TCRdb kept only the in-frame ones, dropping some. Of about 160,000 clones detected, approximately 80% appear once; the ten largest clones hold about 24%. The source material was peripheral blood. All receptors derive from an elderly woman with acute or convalescent COVID-19. CDR3s include the opening cysteine and the closing phenylalanine or tryptophan. Each record gives: clone size, J gene, D gene, V gene, CDR3 DNA, CDR3 protein. The D gene is left open where the match is weak. Not every row has a clone size; where given, it reads once, few, many or a size class.

>.|TRBJ2-1|.|TRBV19
TGTGCCAGTAGTATAACAGCCAACAATGAGCAGTTCTTC
CASSITANNEQFF
>few|TRBJ1-4|TRBD1|TRBV7-9
TGTGCCAGCAGCTCCATGGGACAGGGGGAAACTAATGAAAAACTGTTTTTT
CASSSMGQGETNEKLFF
>once|TRBJ1-6|TRBD1|TRBV7-9
TGTGCCAGCAGTCGCTGGACAGGGGGTCTTAATTCACCCCTCCACTTT
CASSRWTGGLNSPLHF
>.|TRBJ1-1|.|TRBV18
TGTGCCAGCTCACCACCACAGGGTAGGGCTTTCTTT
CASSPPQGRAFF
>.|TRBJ2-3|.|TRBV12-3/TRBV12-4
TGTGCCAGCACGGCGGGCACAGATACGCAGTATTTT
CASTAGTDTQYF
>.|TRBJ2-3|TRBD2|TRBV5-1
TGCGCCAGCCGCGCGGGAGTCACAGATACGCAGTATTTT
CASRAGVTDTQYF
>once|TRBJ2-1|TRBD2|TRBV3-1/TRBV3-2
TGTGCCAGCAGCCACTCGGGACTAGCGGGAGGTTTCGGTATTGCAAATGAGCAGTTCTTC
CASSHSGLAGGFGIANEQFF
>.|TRBJ2-7|TRBD2|TRBV4-3
TGCGCCAGCAGCCAAGCCGGCGGGAGTTCGCCCTACGAGCAGTACTTC
CASSQAGGSSPYEQYF
>.|TRBJ2-5|.|TRBV14
TGTGCCAGCAGCTTGCCGCGGAACCAAGAGACCCAGTACTTC
CASSLPRNQETQYF
>.|TRBJ2-4|.|TRBV19
TGTGCCAGTAGTATGGAGGGCATTCCCCCTAAAAACATTCAGTACTTC
CASSMEGIPPKNIQYF
>.|TRBJ1-6|.|TRBV7-9
TGTGCCAGCAGCCCATCACAGAATTCACCCCTCCACTTT
CASSPSQNSPLHF
>once|TRBJ2-5|TRBD1|TRBV18
TGTGCCAGCTCACGAGGGACAGGCGAACAAGAGACCCAGTACTTC
CASSRGTGEQETQYF
>.|TRBJ2-5|TRBD2|TRBV2
TGTGCCAGCCACTCCGGCGGGACTAGCGGGAGTCGTGAGACCCAGTACTTC
CASHSGGTSGSRETQYF
>.|TRBJ1-1|TRBD1|TRBV6-5
TGTGCCAGCAGTTCCTTAGACAGGGGGCATACTGAAGCTTTCTTT
CASSSLDRGHTEAFF
>once|TRBJ2-1|TRBD1|TRBV7-9
TGTGCCAGCAGTTCTCTGGGCAGGGGGCTATACAATGAGCAGTTCTTC
CASSSLGRGLYNEQFF
>.|TRBJ2-7|.|TRBV9
TGTGCCAGCAGCGTAGGTGCTCTCGGACTATCAGCCTACGAGCAGTACTTC
CASSVGALGLSAYEQYF
>.|TRBJ2-7|.|TRBV9
TGTGCCAGCAGCCCCCCCTCCGGGGCCTACGAGCAGTACTTC
CASSPPSGAYEQYF
>few|TRBJ2-3|.|TRBV10-1
TGCGCCAGCAGTGAGCGGGTCCCCACAGATACGCAGTATTTT
CASSERVPTDTQYF
>.|TRBJ1-1|.|TRBV5-5
TGTGCCAGCAGCCTATTTACAGGGAACACTGAAGCTTTCTTT
CASSLFTGNTEAFF
>.|TRBJ1-1|.|TRBV15
TGTGCCACCAGCAGAGATCCCCTGGAGGACACTGAAGCTTTCTTT
CATSRDPLEDTEAFF
>.|TRBJ2-2|.|TRBV19
TGTGCCAGTAGTATTCTTCACGCGTTTGCAGGGGACACCGGGGAGCTGTTTTTT
CASSILHAFAGDTGELFF
>.|TRBJ2-1|TRBD1|TRBV27
TGTGCCAGCAGGCCAATGGGGACAGGGGGAAGGCATGAGCAGTTCTTC
CASRPMGTGGRHEQFF
>.|TRBJ1-5|TRBD1|TRBV6-5
TGTGCCAGCAGTTCGGGACAGGTTGGGAATCAGCCCCAGCATTTT
CASSSGQVGNQPQHF
>.|TRBJ2-3|TRBD2|TRBV9
TGTGCCAGCAGCCCGACCGCTAGCGGGGGCCTAGGTCGGTTAGAAGATACGCAGTATTTT
CASSPTASGGLGRLEDTQYF
>.|TRBJ2-3|.|TRBV5-4
TGTGCCAGCAGCTTCGCTAGCGGCACAGATACGCAGTATTTT
CASSFASGTDTQYF
>.|TRBJ1-5|.|TRBV5-6
TGTGCCAGCAGGTCCTACAGGGAGGGTAATCAGCCCCAGCATTTT
CASRSYREGNQPQHF